There are a few counts of the clone carrying this TCR beta chain. The treatment was: therapeutic diphenylcyclopropenone sensitization with weekly scalp DPC. Within the library, unique molecular identifiers were attached to each individual cDNA molecule. Using its own MiXCR run on the reads, TCRdb lists one record per CDR3 protein. The repertoire holds several thousand distinct CDR3 sequences, with approximately 47% as singletons. This sample stems from a study of human T cells and chemical hapten exposure. The overall study: For sensitization, 2% DPC was applied to a roughly 2 cm by roughly 2 cm patch of upper inner arm skin.

V dropped 8 bases and J dropped 2 bases, with 10 bases sitting between them. CDR1 and CDR2 (germline): MDHEN, SYDVKM. This CDR3 region has 13 residues. The specimen comprised whole blood, sampled before DPC sensitization or 2, 6, or about 24 weeks after (not recorded which). This TCR derives from an adult with alopecia areata. Some clones in this sample may be carry-over from other donors' samples. This table probably holds off-target reads from a library built for another chain. The V gene is TRBV28, the J gene TRBJ2-1; D call uncertain. CDR3 bases: TGTGCCAGCCAGGCAGCCACCTACAATGAGCAGTTCTTC. Translated: CASQAATYNEQFF.